One sample yielded the 8 T cell receptor beta chains listed below, sequenced in a study of blood T cell repertoires in COVID-19. Assay used: immunoSEQ multiplex PCR; TCRdb lists only in-frame clones, some missing. The sample holds 200,000 to 250,000 clones; roughly nine tenths are singletons and the top ten take over 3%. The material sequenced was PBMCs or T cells enriched from blood (not recorded which). These receptors came from a woman between 50 and 59 years old in a cohort exposed to, infected with or recovered from COVID-19 (not recorded which).

V is TRBV5-6 and J is TRBJ2-3; 7 nucleotides line up with TRBD1. The germline CDR1 and CDR2 sequences are SGHDT and YYEEEE. The CDR3 runs 13 residues. J lost 6 bases, V lost 1 base, and 2 bases had no gene match. CDR3 protein: CASSLTGADTQYF. In DNA, the CDR3 is TGTGCCAGCAGCTTGACAGGGGCGGATACGCAGTATTTT.

The chain uses TRBV5-4 and TRBJ2-7, with a possible D match to TRBD1 (5 bases). Trimming took 3 bases from V and 2 from J, leaving 12 bases between them. The CDR3 is made up of 14 amino acids. Germline CDR1 is SGHNT and CDR2 is YYREEE (reference sequence). The CDR3 DNA reads as TGTGCCAGCAGCTATAGGGGAAGGCCCTACGAGCAGTACTTC. Translating it yields CASSYRGRPYEQYF. Variable domain in full (rest from reference TRBV5-4 and TRBJ2-7): ETGVTQSPTHLIKTRGQQVTLRCSSQSGHNTVSWYQQALGQGPQFIFQYYREEENGRGNFPPRFSGLQFPNYSSELNVNALELDDSALYLCASSYRGRPYEQYFGPGTRLTVT.

This clone has just one count. The chain couples TRBV7-9 to TRBJ2-1, with 9 bases lining up with TRBD1. This CDR3 is built from 16 residues. Looked up from germline, CDR1 is SEHNR and CDR2 is FQNEAQ (reference sequence). V lost 6 bases, J lost 5 bases, and 11 bases stayed unmatched. The CDR3 nucleotides read TGTGCCAGCAGTTCAATATTGGGACAGGGAAACAATGAGCAGTTCTTC. Amino acid sequence: CASSSILGQGNNEQFF.

The CDR3 DNA reads TGTGCCAGCAGCCTACAACGGACAGGAAACACCATATATTTT. It encodes CASSLQRTGNTIYF. The chain combines TRBV4-2 with TRBJ1-3; TRBD1 is a possible D gene (5 bases). The ends were cut back, 4 bases at V and 4 bases at J, with 11 bases in the middle. Germline loops: CDR1 LGHNA, CDR2 YNFKEQ. This CDR3 comprises 14 residues.

The chain employs TRBV5-1 and TRBJ2-7; TRBD1 matches 7 bases. CDR3 size: 14 residues. Germline V CDR1 and CDR2: SGHRS, YFSETQ. The V gene end was trimmed by 1 base and the J gene end by 2 bases; junction bases not matched to a gene: 3. CDR3 nucleotide sequence: TGCGCCAGCAGCTTGAGACAGGGACCCTACGAGCAGTACTTC. This translates into CASSLRQGPYEQYF.

The chain employs TRBV25-1 and TRBJ2-1; no clear D. Trimming cost V 5 bases and J 6 bases, with 14 bases left between them. The CDR3 loop spans 14 amino acids. Germline V gene data show CDR1 as MGHDK and CDR2 as SYGVNS. CDR3: CASSPVRVRNEQFF. CDR3 nucleotide sequence: TGTGCCAGCAGTCCCGTCCGGGTTCGCAATGAGCAGTTCTTC.

In DNA form, the CDR3 reads TGTGCCAGCAGCTTAACACCGACTTCGGGGACTGAAGCTTTCTTT. Amino acid sequence: CASSLTPTSGTEAFF. The chain couples TRBV7-9 to TRBJ1-1; no clear D gene. The CDR3 totals 15 residues. V was clipped by 2 bases and J by 5 bases, with 15 bases between them. The germline gives CDR1 SEHNR, CDR2 FQNEAQ (reference sequence).

The genes are TRBV5-1 and TRBJ2-5, with D perhaps TRBD2 (5 bases). The CDR3 consists of 15 residues. Germline lookup yields CDR1 SGHRS and CDR2 YFSETQ. The V end lost 3 bases, the J end lost 5 bases, and 17 bases lay between the germline ends. The CDR3 is CASSWTPGGGETQYF. In nucleotides, the CDR3 is TGCGCCAGCAGCTGGACCCCTGGAGGTGGGGAGACCCAGTACTTC.